The clone carrying this T cell receptor (beta chain) was observed a handful of times. The sample carries other DNA sequences with the same CDR3. The data belong to a study of blood T cell repertoires in COVID-19. Trimming pared 0 bases from V and 0 bases from J, leaving 9 bases between. The CDR3 runs to 16 residues. From germline, CDR1 is KGHSH and CDR2 LQKENI. Data came from immunoSEQ multiplex PCR; TCRdb stores just in-frame clones and leaves some out. This sample yields 100,000 to 150,000 clones, of which around 85% are seen a single time; about a sixth belongs to the top ten. Sequencing was done on a sample of peripheral blood. This chain joins TRBV18 and TRBJ1-3; D unclear. The sequence was collected from a man aged 25 to 45 with COVID-19, enrolled during active disease. CDR3 loop: CASSPPAGDSGNTIYF. CDR3 bases: TGTGCCAGCTCACCACCGGCCGGAGACTCTGGAAACACCATATATTTT.